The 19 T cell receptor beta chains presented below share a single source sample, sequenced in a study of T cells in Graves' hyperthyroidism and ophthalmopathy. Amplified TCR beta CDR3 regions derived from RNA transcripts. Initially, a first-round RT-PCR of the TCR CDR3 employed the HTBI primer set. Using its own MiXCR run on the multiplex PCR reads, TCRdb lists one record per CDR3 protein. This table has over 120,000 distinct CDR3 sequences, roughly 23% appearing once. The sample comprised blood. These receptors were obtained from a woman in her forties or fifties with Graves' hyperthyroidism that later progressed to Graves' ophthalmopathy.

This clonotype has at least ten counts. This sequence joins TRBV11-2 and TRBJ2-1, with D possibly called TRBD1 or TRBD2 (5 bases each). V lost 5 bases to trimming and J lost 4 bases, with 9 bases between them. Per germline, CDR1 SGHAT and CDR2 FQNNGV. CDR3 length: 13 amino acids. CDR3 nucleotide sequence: TGTGCCAGCAGCGGGACCAAATACAATGAGCAGTTCTTC. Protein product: CASSGTKYNEQFF.

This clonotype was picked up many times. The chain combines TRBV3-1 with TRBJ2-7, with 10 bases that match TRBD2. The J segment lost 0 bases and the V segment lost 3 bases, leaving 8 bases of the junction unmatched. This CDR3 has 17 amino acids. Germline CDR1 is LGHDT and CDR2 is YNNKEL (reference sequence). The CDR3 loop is CASSHILAGASSYEQYF. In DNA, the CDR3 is TGTGCCAGCAGCCATATTCTAGCGGGGGCTAGCTCCTACGAGCAGTACTTC.

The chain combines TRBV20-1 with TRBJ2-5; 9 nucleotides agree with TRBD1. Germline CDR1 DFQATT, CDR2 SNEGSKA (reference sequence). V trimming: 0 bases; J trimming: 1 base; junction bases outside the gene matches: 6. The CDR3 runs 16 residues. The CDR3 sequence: CSARDWDRAIQETQYF. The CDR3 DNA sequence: TGCAGTGCTAGAGATTGGGACAGGGCCATCCAAGAGACCCAGTACTTC.

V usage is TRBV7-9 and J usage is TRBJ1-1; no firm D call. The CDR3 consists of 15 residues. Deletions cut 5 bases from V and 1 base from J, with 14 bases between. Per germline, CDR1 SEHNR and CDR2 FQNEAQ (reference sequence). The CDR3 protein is CASSEWGSENTEAFF. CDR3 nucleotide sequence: TGTGCCAGCAGCGAATGGGGTAGTGAGAACACTGAAGCTTTCTTT.

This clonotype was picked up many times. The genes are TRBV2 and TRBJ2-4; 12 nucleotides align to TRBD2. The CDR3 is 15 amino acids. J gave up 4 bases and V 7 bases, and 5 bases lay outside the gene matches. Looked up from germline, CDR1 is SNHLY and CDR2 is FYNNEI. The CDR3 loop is CASTPTSGGKNIQYF. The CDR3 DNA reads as TGTGCCAGCACCCCCACTAGCGGGGGGAAAAACATTCAGTACTTC. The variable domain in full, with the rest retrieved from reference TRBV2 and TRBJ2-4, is EPEVTQTPSHQVTQMGQEVILRCVPISNHLYFYWYRQILGQKVEFLVSFYNNEISEKSEIFDDQFSVERPDGSNFTLKIRSTKLEDSAMYFCASTPTSGGKNIQYFGAGTRLSVL.

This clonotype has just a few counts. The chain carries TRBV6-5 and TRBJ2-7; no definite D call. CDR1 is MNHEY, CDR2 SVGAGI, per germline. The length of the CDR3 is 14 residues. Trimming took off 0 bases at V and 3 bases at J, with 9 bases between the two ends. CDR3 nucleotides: TGTGCCAGCAGTTACTCCTCAGGCCTCTACGAGCAGTACTTC. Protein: CASSYSSGLYEQYF.

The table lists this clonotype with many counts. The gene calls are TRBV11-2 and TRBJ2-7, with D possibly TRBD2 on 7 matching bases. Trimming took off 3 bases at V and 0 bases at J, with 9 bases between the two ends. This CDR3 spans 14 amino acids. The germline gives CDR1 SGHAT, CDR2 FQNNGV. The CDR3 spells CASSFGGLSYEQYF. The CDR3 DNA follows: TGTGCCAGCAGCTTCGGGGGGCTCTCCTACGAGCAGTACTTC.

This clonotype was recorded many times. The CDR3 coding sequence is TGTGCCAGCAGCCCGACAGGGGGAGGCAATGAGCAGTTCTTC. It yields the protein CASSPTGGGNEQFF. J is TRBJ2-1 and V is TRBV27; 9 bases match TRBD1. The CDR3 totals 14 residues. With 6 bases clipped from V and 6 bases from J, the junction kept 6 bases outside the gene matches. Per the germline V gene, CDR1 is MNHEY and CDR2 is SMNVEV (reference sequence).

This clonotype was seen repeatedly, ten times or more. The CDR3: CASANRQELNSPLHF. DNA of the CDR3: TGTGCCAGCGCAAACCGACAGGAGCTGAATTCACCCCTCCACTTT. The chain carries TRBV7-2 and TRBJ1-6; possible D gene TRBD1, 6 bases. This CDR3 spans 15 amino acids. Germline V gene data show CDR1 as SGHTA and CDR2 as FQGNSA. With 8 bases removed from V and 7 bases from J, the gap between germline ends came to 18 bases.

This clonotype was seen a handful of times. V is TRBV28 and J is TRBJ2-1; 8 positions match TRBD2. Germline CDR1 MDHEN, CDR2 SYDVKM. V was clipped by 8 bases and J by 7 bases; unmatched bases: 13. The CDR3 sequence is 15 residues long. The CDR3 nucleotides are TGTGCCAGCCGATCCGCGAGCGGGAGTCCAAATGAGCAGTTCTTC. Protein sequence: CASRSASGSPNEQFF.

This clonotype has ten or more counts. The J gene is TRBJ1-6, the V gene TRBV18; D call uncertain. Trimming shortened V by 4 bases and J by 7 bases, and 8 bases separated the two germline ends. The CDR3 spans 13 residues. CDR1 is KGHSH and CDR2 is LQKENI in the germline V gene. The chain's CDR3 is CASSQGFNSPLHF. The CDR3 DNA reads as TGTGCCAGCTCACAGGGATTCAATTCACCCCTCCACTTT. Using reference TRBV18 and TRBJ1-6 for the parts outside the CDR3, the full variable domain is NAGVMQNPRHLVRRRGQEARLRCSPMKGHSHVYWYRQLPEEGLKFMVYLQKENIIDESGMPKERFSAEFPKEGPSILRIQQVVRGDSAAYFCASSQGFNSPLHFGNGTRLTVT.

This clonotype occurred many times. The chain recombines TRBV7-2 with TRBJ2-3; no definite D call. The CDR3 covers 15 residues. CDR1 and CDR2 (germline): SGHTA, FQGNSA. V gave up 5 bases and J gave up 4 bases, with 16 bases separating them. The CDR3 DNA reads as TGTGCCAGCAGCCAAGGACCTACCCCACCAGATACGCAGTATTTT. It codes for CASSQGPTPPDTQYF.

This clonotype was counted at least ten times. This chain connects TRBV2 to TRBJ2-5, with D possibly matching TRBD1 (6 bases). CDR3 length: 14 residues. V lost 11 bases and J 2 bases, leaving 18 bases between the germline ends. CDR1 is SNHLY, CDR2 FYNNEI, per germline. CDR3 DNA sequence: TGTGCCTCGAACAAAGGGGGTCCTCAAGAGACCCAGTACTTC. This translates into CASNKGGPQETQYF.

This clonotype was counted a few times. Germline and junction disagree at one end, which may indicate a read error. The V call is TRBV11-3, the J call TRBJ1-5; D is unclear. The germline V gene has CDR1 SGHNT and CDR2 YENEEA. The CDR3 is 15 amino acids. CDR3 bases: TGTGCCAGCAGCTTGTGGGCCCGTAGCAATCAGCCCCGGCATTTT. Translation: CASSLWARSNQPRHF.

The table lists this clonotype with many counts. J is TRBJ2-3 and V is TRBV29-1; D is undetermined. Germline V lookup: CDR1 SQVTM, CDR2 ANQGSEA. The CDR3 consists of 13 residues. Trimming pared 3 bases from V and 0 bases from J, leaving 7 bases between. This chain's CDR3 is CSVDIGSTDTQYF. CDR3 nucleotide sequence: TGCAGCGTTGATATCGGGAGCACAGATACGCAGTATTTT.

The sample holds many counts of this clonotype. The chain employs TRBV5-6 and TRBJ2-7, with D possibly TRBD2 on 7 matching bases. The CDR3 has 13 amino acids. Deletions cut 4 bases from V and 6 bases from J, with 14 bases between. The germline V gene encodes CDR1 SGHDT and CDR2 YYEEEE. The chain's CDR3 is CASSGGGGGEQYF. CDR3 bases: TGTGCCAGCAGCGGCGGGGGCGGGGGCGAGCAGTACTTC.

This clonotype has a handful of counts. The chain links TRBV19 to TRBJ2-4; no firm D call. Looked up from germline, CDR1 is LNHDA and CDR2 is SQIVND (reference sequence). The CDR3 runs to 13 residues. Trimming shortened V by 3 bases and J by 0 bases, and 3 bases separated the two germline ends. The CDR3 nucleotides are TGTGCCAGTAGTATCTCAGCCAAAAACATTCAGTACTTC. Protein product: CASSISAKNIQYF.

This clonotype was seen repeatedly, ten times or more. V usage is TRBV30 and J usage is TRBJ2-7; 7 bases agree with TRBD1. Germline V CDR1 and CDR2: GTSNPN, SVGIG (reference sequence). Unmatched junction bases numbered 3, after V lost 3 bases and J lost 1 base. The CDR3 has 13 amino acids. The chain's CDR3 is CAWRRTGSYEQYF. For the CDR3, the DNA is TGTGCCTGGAGGAGGACAGGATCCTACGAGCAGTACTTC.

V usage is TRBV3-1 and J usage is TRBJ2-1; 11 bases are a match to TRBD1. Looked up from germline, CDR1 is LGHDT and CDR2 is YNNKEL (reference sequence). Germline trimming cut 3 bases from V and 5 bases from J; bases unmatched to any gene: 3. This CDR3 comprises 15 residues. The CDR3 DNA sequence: TGTGCCAGCAGCCAGGGGGACAGGGGGAACAATGAGCAGTTCTTC. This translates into CASSQGDRGNNEQFF.